A selection of T cell receptor beta chains follows, all from one sample in a study of cytomegalovirus exposure and HLA in healthy donors. Clones were read by immunoSEQ multiplex PCR, and TCRdb kept only the in-frame ones, dropping some. The table lists about 200,000 clones. Input material: PBMCs. The receptor source for this set is a woman in her 30s in good health and CMV-seropositive. CDR3s include the opening cysteine and the closing phenylalanine or tryptophan. The D gene is left open where the match is weak.

v_call	d_call	j_call	cdr3_aa	cdr3_nt
TRBV15	-	TRBJ1-2	CATQTPRSGGYTF	TGTGCCACGCAAACCCCGCGATCGGGTGGCTACACCTTC
TRBV6-6	-	TRBJ2-2	CASTKTVAANTGELFF	TGTGCCAGCACCAAAACGGTAGCGGCGAACACCGGGGAGCTGTTTTTT
TRBV27	TRBD1	TRBJ1-1	CASSISTDRGRDTEAFF	TGTGCCAGCAGTATTTCTACGGACAGGGGGCGGGACACTGAAGCTTTCTTT
TRBV19	-	TRBJ1-2	CASSQFANYGYTF	TGTGCCAGTAGTCAATTTGCTAACTATGGCTACACCTTC
TRBV9	TRBD1	TRBJ2-3	CASSGTDRQFTDTQYF	TGTGCCAGCAGCGGAACGGACAGGCAATTCACAGATACGCAGTATTTT
TRBV27	TRBD1	TRBJ1-6	CASGFFRGTGGNSPLHF	TGTGCCAGCGGATTTTTTAGGGGGACAGGAGGAAATTCACCCCTCCACTTT
TRBV9	TRBD1	TRBJ2-7	CASSVGQSGYEQYF	TGTGCCAGCAGCGTGGGACAGTCGGGCTACGAGCAGTACTTC
TRBV29-1	-	TRBJ2-3	CSVEFAADTQYF	TGCAGCGTTGAATTCGCAGCAGATACGCAGTATTTT
TRBV5-4	TRBD2	TRBJ2-1	CASSNSGGATNEQFF	TGTGCCAGCAGCAATAGCGGGGGGGCTACAAATGAGCAGTTCTTC
TRBV29-1	TRBD2	TRBJ2-1	CSVSPRGGAFYNEQFF	TGCAGCGTTTCCCCGAGGGGAGGGGCATTTTACAATGAGCAGTTCTTC
TRBV4-1	-	TRBJ1-5	CASSQVGASNQPQHF	TGCGCCAGCAGCCAAGTAGGGGCTAGCAATCAGCCCCAGCATTTT
TRBV5-1	TRBD1	TRBJ2-5	CASSRDREETQYF	TGCGCCAGCAGCAGGGACAGGGAAGAGACCCAGTACTTC
TRBV19	TRBD1	TRBJ1-2	CASSITGTAYGYTF	TGTGCCAGTAGTATTACCGGGACAGCATATGGCTACACCTTC
TRBV29-1	TRBD1	TRBJ1-1	CSVEGGTVGKAFF	TGCAGCGTTGAAGGGGGGACAGTGGGGAAAGCTTTCTTT
TRBV5-1	-	TRBJ1-3	CASSRPGDSGNTIYF	TGCGCCAGCAGCCGCCCAGGGGACTCTGGAAACACCATATATTTT
TRBV30	TRBD1	TRBJ1-3	CAWSQGGGNTIYF	TGTGCCTGGTCACAGGGGGGCGGAAACACCATATATTTT
TRBV6-1	-	TRBJ2-7	CASSELPGTSFYEQYF	TGTGCCAGCAGTGAACTCCCCGGGACATCCTTCTACGAGCAGTACTTC
TRBV7-9	TRBD2	TRBJ2-3	CASSPGLALSTDTQYF	TGTGCCAGCAGCCCGGGACTAGCATTAAGCACAGATACGCAGTATTTT
TRBV5-1	TRBD1	TRBJ1-1	CASSLTGGMNTEAFF	TGCGCCAGCAGCTTGACAGGGGGTATGAACACTGAAGCTTTCTTT
TRBV29-1	TRBD2	TRBJ2-1	CSVEGLAGYNEQFF	TGCAGCGTTGAAGGACTAGCGGGATACAATGAGCAGTTCTTC
TRBV6-1	-	TRBJ1-5	CASSEFGMLGNQPQHF	TGTGCCAGCAGTGAGTTCGGGATGTTAGGCAATCAGCCCCAGCATTTT
TRBV19	-	TRBJ2-7	CASGEGAGTGEQYF	TGTGCCAGTGGAGAGGGGGCGGGGACGGGAGAGCAGTACTTC
TRBV5-1	TRBD1	TRBJ1-2	CASSSGLGQGDLNYGYTF	TGCGCCAGCAGCTCGGGATTGGGACAGGGGGACCTTAACTATGGCTACACCTTC
TRBV6-5	-	TRBJ2-1	CASRTGVSYNEQFF	TGTGCCAGCCGAACGGGGGTTTCCTACAATGAGCAGTTCTTC
TRBV7-9	TRBD2	TRBJ2-7	CASSFPGREGLQWDEQYF	TGTGCCAGCAGCTTCCCCGGGCGGGAGGGCCTTCAATGGGACGAGCAGTACTTC
TRBV6-1	-	TRBJ2-1	CASSARDGGPSEQFF	TGTGCCAGCAGTGCCCGGGACGGGGGTCCATCGGAGCAGTTCTTC
TRBV15	-	TRBJ1-1	CATSAGPASAEAFF	TGTGCCACCAGCGCCGGTCCGGCCAGCGCTGAAGCTTTCTTT